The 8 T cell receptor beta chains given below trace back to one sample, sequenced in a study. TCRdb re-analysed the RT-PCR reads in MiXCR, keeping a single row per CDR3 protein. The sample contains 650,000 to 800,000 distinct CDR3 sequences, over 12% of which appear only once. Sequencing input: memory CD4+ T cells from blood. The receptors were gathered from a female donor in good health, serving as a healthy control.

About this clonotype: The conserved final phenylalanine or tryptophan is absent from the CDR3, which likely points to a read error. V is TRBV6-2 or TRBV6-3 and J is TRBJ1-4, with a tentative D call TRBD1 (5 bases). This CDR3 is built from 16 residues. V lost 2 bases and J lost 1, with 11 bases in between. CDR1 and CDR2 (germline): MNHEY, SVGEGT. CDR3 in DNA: TGTGCCAGCAGTTACGCCGGGACGGGAACTAATGAAAAACTGTTTTCT. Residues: CASSYAGTGTNEKLFS.

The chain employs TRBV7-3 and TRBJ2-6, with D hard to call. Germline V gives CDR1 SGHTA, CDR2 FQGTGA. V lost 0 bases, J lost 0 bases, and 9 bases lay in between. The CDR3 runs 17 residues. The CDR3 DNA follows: TGTGCCAGCAGCTTAACGGGCCGGACCTCTGGGGCCAACGTCCTGACTTTC. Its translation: CASSLTGRTSGANVLTF.

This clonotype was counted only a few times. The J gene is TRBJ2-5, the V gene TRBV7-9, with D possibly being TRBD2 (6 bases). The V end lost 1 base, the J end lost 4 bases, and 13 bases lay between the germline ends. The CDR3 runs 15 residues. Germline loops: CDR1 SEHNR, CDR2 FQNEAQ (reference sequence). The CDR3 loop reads CASSLGHGGGETQYF. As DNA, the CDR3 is TGTGCCAGCAGCTTAGGGCATGGGGGAGGAGAGACCCAGTACTTC.

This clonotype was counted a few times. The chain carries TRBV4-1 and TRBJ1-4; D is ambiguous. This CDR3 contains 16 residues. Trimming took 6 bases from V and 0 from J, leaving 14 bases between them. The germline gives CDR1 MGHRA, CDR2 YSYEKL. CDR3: CASSLSGTTTNEKLFF. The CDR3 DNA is TGCGCCAGCAGTCTAAGCGGTACCACAACTAATGAAAAACTGTTTTTT.

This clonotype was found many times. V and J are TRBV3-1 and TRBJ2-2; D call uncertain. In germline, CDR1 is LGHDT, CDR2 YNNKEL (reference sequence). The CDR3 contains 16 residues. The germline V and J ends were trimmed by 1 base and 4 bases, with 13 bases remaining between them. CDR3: CASSQGSGSRTGELFF. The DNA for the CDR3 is TGTGCCAGCAGCCAAGGTTCGGGTAGTCGCACCGGGGAGCTGTTTTTT.

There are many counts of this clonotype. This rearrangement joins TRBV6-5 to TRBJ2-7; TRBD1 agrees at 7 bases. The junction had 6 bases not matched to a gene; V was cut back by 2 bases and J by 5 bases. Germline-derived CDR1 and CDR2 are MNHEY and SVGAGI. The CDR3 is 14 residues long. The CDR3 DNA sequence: TGTGCCAGCAGTTACGAGACAGGGTTCCACGAGCAGTACTTC. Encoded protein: CASSYETGFHEQYF.

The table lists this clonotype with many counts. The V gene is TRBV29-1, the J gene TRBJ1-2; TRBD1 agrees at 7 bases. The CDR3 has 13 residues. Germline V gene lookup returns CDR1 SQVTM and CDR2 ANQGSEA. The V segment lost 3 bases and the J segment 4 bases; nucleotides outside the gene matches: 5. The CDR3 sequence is CSVEGGQLYGYTF. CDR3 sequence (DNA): TGCAGCGTTGAGGGGGGACAGCTCTATGGCTACACCTTC.

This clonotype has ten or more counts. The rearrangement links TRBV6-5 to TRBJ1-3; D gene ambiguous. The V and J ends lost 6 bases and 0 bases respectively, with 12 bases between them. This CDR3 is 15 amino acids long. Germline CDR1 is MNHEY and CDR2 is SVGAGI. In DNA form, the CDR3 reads TGTGCCAGCAGCTGGACGCCAACCTCTGGAAACACCATATATTTT. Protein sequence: CASSWTPTSGNTIYF.